The T cell receptor beta chain described here comes from a study of PD-L1 blockade in urothelial cancer. This clone was observed once. Here immunoSEQ multiplex PCR was the method, and the copy in TCRdb shows in-frame clones only, minus some. The sample consists of over 1,000 clones, less than 45% of them appearing once. Germline CDR1 reads SQVTM; CDR2 reads ANQGSEA. Trimming removed 5 bases from V and 3 bases from J; junction bases left unmatched: 3. The CDR3 runs to 13 residues. The V gene is TRBV29-1, the J gene TRBJ1-5; 8 bases line up with TRBD1. This TCR derives from a man in his sixties with urothelial cancer. The material was tumor tissue, obtained before atezolizumab (anti-PD-L1) treatment. This CDR3 is CSVRTGINQPQHF. DNA for the CDR3: TGCAGCGTTCGGACAGGGATCAATCAGCCCCAGCATTTT.